This T cell receptor (beta chain) was recorded in a study of naive and memory T cell subsets (TCRdb year 2017). Describing the broader study: According to the figure summarizing the samples, there were about 10 blood donors, 7 tuberculin skin test biopsies and 3 saline control biopsies. PCR2 was typically performed as a SYBR Green qPCR that was stopped at a set threshold, although end-point PCR (roughly 6 cycles) could be used instead for low-input samples.

Study-wide findings and limitations: The RNA-based method was acknowledged to be potentially sensitive to changes in TCR transcripts with T cell activation and differentiation.

A robust, sensitive protocol for the amplification, sequencing and analysis of TCRs was described in the study, in which 3' ligation of a UMI-containing oligonucleotide to TCR cDNA was used. For whole blood analysis, approximately 2.7 ml of peripheral blood was drawn from adult healthy volunteers into Tempus tubes, and RNA was extracted according to the manufacturer's instructions. Before reverse transcription, total RNA that had not been cell sorted was treated with RQ1 DNase, with a target input of about 1 to 1000 ng. To check how robust the pipeline was in samples where T cells make up a minority population, libraries were built from skin biopsies and whole blood. CDR1 and CDR2 are read off the germline V gene as SQVTM and ANQGSEA. V ends up 4 bases short and J 2 bases short, with an unmatched junction base count of 2. Inclusive of the bounding cysteine and phenylalanine, the CDR3 is 12 residues long. Only the CDR3 part of the read is kept: 36 bases, read in frame from the first base.

This clonotype was counted many times. This clone's antigen is unknown. No base quality values were provided; no much bigger clone lies one nucleotide off. The library was prepared using UMI-ligation and nested PCR. The ligated cDNA was amplified in four rounds of PCR with nested alpha and beta constant region primers together with the SP2 primer. For the blood and skin samples, reverse transcription of TCR RNA was done with SuperScript IV along with alpha and beta constant region primers. T4 RNA ligase 1 was used to ligate an oligonucleotide containing the Illumina SP2 primer and a UMI to the 3' end of the cDNA. The 12-nucleotide UMI was composed of two random hexamers separated by an eight-base spacer, which was included to prevent hairpin formation. From the second PCR onward, TCR alpha and beta chain libraries were processed separately, and dual indexing was applied for multiplexing. After pooling, the indexed libraries were analyzed by capillary electrophoresis and sequenced on either an Illumina MiSeq or NextSeq. PhiX DNA at roughly 5-7.5% was spiked into libraries to increase base diversity and improve cluster recognition. Under the source paper's analysis protocol: UMIs were extracted from read 2 by Demultiplexor and combined with the TCR sequence from read 1, and reads were split according to sample indices. V and J genes and V-J junctions were identified by Decombinator, which gave every TCR a five-part identifier that included V and J deletions. Collapsinator used UMIs to correct sequencing errors and PCR amplification heterogeneity, producing a UMI-based abundance for each TCR. CDR3Translator turned identifiers into nucleotide sequence, translated the nucleotide sequence into amino acids, and pulled out CDR3 regions based on terminal motifs. After normalization to the amount of input RNA, error-corrected alpha and beta TCR counts from blood and skin were compared. TCRdb cleaned the public reads at Q25 with fastp, built clones with MiXCR and kept in-frame beta chains. Identical CDR3 proteins give one entry, which carries the most common genes and DNA. The V and J calls, along with clone size, are taken from TCRdb and not from the paper's own processing. The sample yields about 26,000 distinct CDR3 sequences; 5.2% were counted once. The ten largest account for roughly 7.1% of the sample.

The sequenced sample consisted of blood. The chain employs TRBV29-1 and TRBJ2-7, with 7 bases in between that match TRBD2. The receptor was derived from an adult in good health. The CDR3 corresponds to CSVGEGPYEQYF. In nucleotides, the sequence is TGCAGCGTTGGGGAGGGCCCCTACGAGCAGTACTTC.